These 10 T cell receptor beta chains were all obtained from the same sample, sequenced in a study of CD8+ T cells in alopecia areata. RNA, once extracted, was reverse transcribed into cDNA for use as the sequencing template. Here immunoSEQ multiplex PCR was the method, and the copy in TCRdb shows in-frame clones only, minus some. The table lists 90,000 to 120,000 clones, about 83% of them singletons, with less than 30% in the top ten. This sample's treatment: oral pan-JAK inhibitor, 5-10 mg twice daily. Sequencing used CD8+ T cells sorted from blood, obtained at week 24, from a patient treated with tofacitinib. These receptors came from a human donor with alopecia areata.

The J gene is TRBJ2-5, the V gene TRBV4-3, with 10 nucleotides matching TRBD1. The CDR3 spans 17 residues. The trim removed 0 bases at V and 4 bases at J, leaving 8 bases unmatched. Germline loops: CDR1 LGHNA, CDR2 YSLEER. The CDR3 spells CASSQDYLGTGAETQYF. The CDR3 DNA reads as TGCGCCAGCAGCCAAGATTATTTGGGGACAGGGGCAGAGACCCAGTACTTC.

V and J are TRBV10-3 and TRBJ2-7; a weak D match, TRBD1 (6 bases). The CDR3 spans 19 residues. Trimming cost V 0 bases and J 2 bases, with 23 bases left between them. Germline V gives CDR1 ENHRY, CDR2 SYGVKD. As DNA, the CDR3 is TGTGCCATCAGTGAGTCGACAGGTCCCGCGCCACAGGAGACCTACGAGCAGTACTTC. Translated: CAISESTGPAPQETYEQYF.

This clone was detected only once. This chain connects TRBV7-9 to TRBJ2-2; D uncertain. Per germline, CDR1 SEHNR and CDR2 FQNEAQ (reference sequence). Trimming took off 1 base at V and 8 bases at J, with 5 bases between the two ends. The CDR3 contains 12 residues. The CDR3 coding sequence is TGTGCCAGCAGCTTAGTGCGGGGGGAGCTGTTTTTT. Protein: CASSLVRGELFF.

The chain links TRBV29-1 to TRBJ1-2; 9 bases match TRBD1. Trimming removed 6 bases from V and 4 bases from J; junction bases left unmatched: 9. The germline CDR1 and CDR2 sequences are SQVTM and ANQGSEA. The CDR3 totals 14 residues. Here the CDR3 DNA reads TGCAGCGTGGACGACAGGGGGAGAAGCTATGGCTACACCTTC. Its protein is CSVDDRGRSYGYTF. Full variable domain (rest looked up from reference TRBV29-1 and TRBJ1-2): SAVISQKPSRDICQRGTSLTIQCQVDSQVTMMFWYRQQPGQSLTLIATANQGSEATYESGFVIDKFPISRPNLTFSTLTVSNMSPEDSSIYLCSVDDRGRSYGYTFGSGTRLTVV.

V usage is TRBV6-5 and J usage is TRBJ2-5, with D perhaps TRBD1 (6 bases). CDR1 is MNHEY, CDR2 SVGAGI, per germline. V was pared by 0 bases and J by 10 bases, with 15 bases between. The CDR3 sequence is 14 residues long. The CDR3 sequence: CASSYSGTPEGQYF. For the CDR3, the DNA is TGTGCCAGCAGTTACTCAGGGACACCAGAGGGCCAGTACTTC.

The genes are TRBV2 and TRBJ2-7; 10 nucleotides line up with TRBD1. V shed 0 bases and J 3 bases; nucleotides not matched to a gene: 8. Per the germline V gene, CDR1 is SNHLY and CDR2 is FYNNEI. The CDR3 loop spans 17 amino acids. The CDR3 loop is CASSEAPAGTGDYEQYF. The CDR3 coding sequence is TGTGCCAGCAGTGAAGCACCGGCCGGGACAGGGGACTACGAGCAGTACTTC. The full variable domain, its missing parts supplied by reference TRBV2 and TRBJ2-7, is EPEVTQTPSHQVTQMGQEVILRCVPISNHLYFYWYRQILGQKVEFLVSFYNNEISEKSEIFDDQFSVERPDGSNFTLKIRSTKLEDSAMYFCASSEAPAGTGDYEQYFGPGTRLTVT.

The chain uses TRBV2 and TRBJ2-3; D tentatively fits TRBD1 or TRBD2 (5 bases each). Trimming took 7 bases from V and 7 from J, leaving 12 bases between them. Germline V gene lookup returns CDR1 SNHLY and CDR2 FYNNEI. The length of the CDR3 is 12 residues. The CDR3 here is CASTGTDNTQYF. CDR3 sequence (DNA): TGTGCCAGCACTGGGACGGACAATACGCAGTATTTT.

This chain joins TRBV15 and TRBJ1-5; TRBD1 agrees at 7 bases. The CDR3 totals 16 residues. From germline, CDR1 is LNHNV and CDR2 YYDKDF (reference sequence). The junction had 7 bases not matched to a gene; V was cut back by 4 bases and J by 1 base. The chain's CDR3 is CATSTRQGTSNQPQHF. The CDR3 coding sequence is TGTGCCACCAGCACCAGACAGGGTACGAGCAATCAGCCCCAGCATTTT.

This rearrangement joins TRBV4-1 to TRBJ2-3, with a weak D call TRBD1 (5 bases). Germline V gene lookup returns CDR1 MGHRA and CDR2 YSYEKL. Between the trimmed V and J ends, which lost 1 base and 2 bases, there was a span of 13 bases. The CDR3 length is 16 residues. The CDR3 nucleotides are TGCGCCAGCAGCCAAGGGCAAATAGGGGACACAGATACGCAGTATTTT. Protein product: CASSQGQIGDTDTQYF.

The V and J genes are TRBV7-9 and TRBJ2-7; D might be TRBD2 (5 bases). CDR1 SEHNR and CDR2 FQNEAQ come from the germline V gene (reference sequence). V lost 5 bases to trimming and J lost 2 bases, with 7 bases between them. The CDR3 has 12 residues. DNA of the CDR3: TGTGCCAGCAGCCCGACTACCTACGAGCAGTACTTC. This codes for CASSPTTYEQYF. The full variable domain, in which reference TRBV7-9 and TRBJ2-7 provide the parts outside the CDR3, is DTGVSQNPRHKITKRGQNVTFRCDPISEHNRLYWYRQTLGQGPEFLTYFQNEAQLEKSRLLSDRFSAERPKGSFSTLEIQRTEQGDSAMYLCASSPTTYEQYFGPGTRLTVT.